This T cell receptor (beta chain) appears in the sequencing data of a study of pediatric ulcerative colitis. Study at large: Ulcerative colitis patients had pancolitis or left-sided colitis, with confirming histology.

One to two pinch biopsies were taken from the rectum during colonoscopy. Profiled with immunoSEQ multiplex PCR; TCRdb holds only in-frame clones, not every one. The sample has some 43,000 clones; 60% to 85% are singletons. CDR3 length equals 14 residues. The germline V gene has CDR1 LNHDA and CDR2 SQIVND (reference sequence). V trimming: 1 base; J trimming: 5 bases; junction bases outside the gene matches: 3. The chain links TRBV19 to TRBJ1-2, with 8 nucleotides matching TRBD1. The sample comprised gut tissue. The TCR comes from a girl aged 5 to 17 with moderate ulcerative colitis. The CDR3 region is CASSIGRDRYGYTF. The CDR3 nucleotides are TGTGCCAGTAGTATAGGTCGGGACAGGTATGGCTACACCTTC.